This TCR beta chain was profiled in a study of blood T cells in healthy people across ages. Caucasian, healthy and from Russia, the donors were aged between about 6 and 90. Peripheral blood was drawn, around 9.5 milliliters per donor. Study observations and caveats: Those diversity estimates obtained from one million T cells were thought to be underestimates.

V dropped 0 bases and J dropped 1 base, with 10 bases sitting between them. Germline CDR1 reads ENHRY; CDR2 reads SYGVKD. CDR3 length equals 15 residues. A note on this clonotype: Its antigen is still unknown.

The use of a sample-barcoded 5' primer and a J-beta primer mix characterized a second PCR of about 7 to 12 cycles. TCRdb fed the 5' RACE reads into MiXCR, producing one record per CDR3 protein. The repertoire holds approximately 730,000 distinct CDR3 sequences, with approximately 39% as singletons. The source of this sequence is a woman between 55 and 75 years old in good health. This chain joins TRBV10-3 and TRBJ2-7; D uncertain. Sequencing was done on a sample of blood. CDR3 sequence reads: CAISESFAESYEQYF. CDR3 nucleotide sequence: TGTGCCATCAGTGAGTCGTTCGCAGAATCCTACGAGCAGTACTTC.